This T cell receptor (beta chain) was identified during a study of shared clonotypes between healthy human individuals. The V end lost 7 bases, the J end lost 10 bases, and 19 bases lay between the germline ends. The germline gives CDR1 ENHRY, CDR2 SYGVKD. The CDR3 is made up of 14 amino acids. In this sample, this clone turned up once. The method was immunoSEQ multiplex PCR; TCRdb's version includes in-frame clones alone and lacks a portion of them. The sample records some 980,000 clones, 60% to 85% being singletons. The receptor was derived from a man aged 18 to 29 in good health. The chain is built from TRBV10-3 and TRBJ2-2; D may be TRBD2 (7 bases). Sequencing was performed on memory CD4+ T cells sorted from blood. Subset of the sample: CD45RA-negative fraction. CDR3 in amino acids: CAIKEQGGYEELFF. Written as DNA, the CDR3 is TGTGCCATCAAGGAACAGGGAGGGTACGAGGAGCTGTTTTTT.